The clone carrying this TCR beta chain was recorded a few times. For TCRbeta, the library was prepared with unique molecular identifiers. MiXCR was run by TCRdb on the PCR reads, yielding one entry per CDR3 protein. The sample yields roughly 790,000 distinct CDR3 sequences, roughly 15% seen once. Germline lookup yields CDR1 MGHRA and CDR2 YSYEKL. The CDR3 contains 16 residues. V was pared by 0 bases and J by 3 bases, with 5 bases of the junction left unmatched. The sample belongs to a study of T-cell reconstitution after alpha-beta-depleted transplantation in children. The TCR comes from a male patient under 18 who had a stem cell transplant for acute lymphoblastic leukemia, so the T cells may come from the graft donor. The sequencing here drew on PBMCs, mostly from graft donor cells, taken 360 days after TCRalphabeta/CD19-depleted stem cell transplant. The chain employs TRBV4-1 and TRBJ2-3, with 8 bases fitting TRBD2. CDR3 nucleotide sequence: TGCGCCAGCAGCCAAGAGGGGAGCGGGAGAACAGATACGCAGTATTTT. It specifies CASSQEGSGRTDTQYF.